The entry below describes one T cell receptor beta chain. The antigen it binds to is not known. No quality values exist for individual bases; no much larger clone is one base distant. These data belong to a study of blood T cell repertoires in COVID-19 (dated by TCRdb to about 2020). At the level of the whole study: Samples covering the acute and convalescent phases of COVID-19 were provided by collaborators in the United States, Italy and Spain. The prospective study material was composed of cDNA or gDNA derived from T cells, B-cell-depleted T cells, or PBMCs. Deeply sampled blood TCRbeta repertoires from subjects exposed to, actively infected with, or recovered from COVID-19 were included in the dataset. The repertoires were released in a freely available public database meant as a resource for research on the immune response to SARS-CoV-2. Samples came from the ongoing ImmuneRACE study (first 160 participants) plus 1,254 subjects from 6 global collaborators. The sample metadata nearly always contained a de-identified subject ID, COVID-19 status, age in years and sex. Where available, HLA class I and class II types were obtained from metadata supplied by the sample provider rather than from assay-based typing.

The paper's findings and limits, for the study overall: The amount of clinical and demographic metadata varied by source and participant and was provided uncurated.

TCRbeta CDR3 regions were amplified from genomic DNA using the immunoSEQ Assay, a bias-controlled multiplex PCR. As for the authors' bioinformatics: The number of nucleated cells in each sample was estimated from the amplification of reference gene primers within the assay. To quantify the absolute abundance of each unique TCRbeta CDR3 rearrangement, sequence reads were collapsed and filtered. For each sample, productive Simpson clonality was calculated by taking the square root of Simpson's diversity index across productive rearrangements. TCRdb re-hosts the immuneACCESS table, in-frame sequences only. Its copies lack some clones; in the studies checked, an unresolved V gene accounts for under half of them, and the cause for the rest is not known. The V and J calls and clone size were taken over from that table, and D and trimming were inferred from the DNA. The sample records around 6,200 clones, under 95% of which are singletons. The top ten clones comprise 45% to 50% of the sample.

Collaborating institutions collected whole blood in K2EDTA tubes following their own protocols. For TCRbeta analysis, collaborator samples were shipped as frozen whole blood, as isolated PBMCs, or as DNA extracted from either sample type. The sequenced material came from peripheral blood. The source of this sequence is a human donor in a cohort sampled during active COVID-19.

CDR3 loop: CASSLRSRGTTPSTGELFF. The DNA sequence is TGTGCCAGCAGTTTGCGATCGCGGGGAACTACCCCTAGCACCGGGGAGCTGTTTTTT. The chain is encoded by TRBV28 joined to TRBJ2-2; the D segment could be TRBD2, given 6 matching bases. Based on the germline V gene, the CDR1 and CDR2 sequences are MDHEN and SYDVKM. CDR3 length: 19 amino acids, cysteine to phenylalanine. Just the 57-base CDR3 DNA is kept, in frame starting at base 1. V drops 3 bases and J drops 4 bases, leaving 24 bases in between.